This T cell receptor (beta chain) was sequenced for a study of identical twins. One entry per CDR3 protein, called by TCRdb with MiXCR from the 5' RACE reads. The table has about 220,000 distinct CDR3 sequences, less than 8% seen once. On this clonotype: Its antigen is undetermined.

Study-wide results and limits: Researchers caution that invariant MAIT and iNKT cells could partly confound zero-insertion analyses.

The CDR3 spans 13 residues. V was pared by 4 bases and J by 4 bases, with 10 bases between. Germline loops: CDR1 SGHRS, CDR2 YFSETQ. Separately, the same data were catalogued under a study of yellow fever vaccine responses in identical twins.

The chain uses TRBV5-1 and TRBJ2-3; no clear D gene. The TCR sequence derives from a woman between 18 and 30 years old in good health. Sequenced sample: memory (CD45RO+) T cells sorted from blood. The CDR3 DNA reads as TGCGCCAGCAGCAATGGCGCCCCAGATACGCAGTATTTT. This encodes CASSNGAPDTQYF.